Sequencing of this TCR beta chain was carried out in a study of T-cell reconstitution after alpha-beta-depleted transplantation in children. This clonotype was counted only a few times. It was with unique molecular identifiers that the TCRbeta library was prepared. TCRdb re-called the PCR reads through MiXCR, storing one row per CDR3 protein. This sample carries about 350,000 distinct CDR3 sequences, about 14% of them seen once, and the ten largest clones take about 4.5%. The material sequenced was PBMCs, taken from the stem cell graft. The clonotype originates from a human donor who donated a stem cell graft to a child with Fanconi anemia.

This CDR3 reads CASSGVTSGFAQEQFF. CDR3 nucleotide sequence: TGTGCCAGCAGTGGGGTGACTAGCGGGTTCGCACAGGAGCAGTTCTTC. The genes are TRBV12-3 or TRBV12-4 and TRBJ2-1, with 10 bases matching TRBD2. Losses at the gene ends were 5 bases for V and 10 bases for J; bases not matched to a gene: 14. CDR3 length: 16 amino acids.